Given below is one TCR beta chain in context. The target antigen is unknown. The length of the CDR3 is 12 residues. The germline gives CDR1 SEHNR, CDR2 FQNEAQ (reference sequence). V gave up 6 bases and J gave up 3 bases, with 9 bases separating them. TCRdb fed the reads into MiXCR, producing one record per CDR3 protein. The profile shows over 100,000 distinct CDR3 sequences, approximately 28% of them singletons. The entry originates in a study of T cell repertoires in cytomegalovirus infection. Study information: Selected CMV epitopes included recently identified HLA-C-restricted ones as well as well-studied HLA-B-restricted ones. Public TCR beta signatures indicated both CMV infection and matching HLA type. Study results and limitations: The study found HLA-C-restricted CMV-specific TCR beta clonotypes dominating the ex vivo response. Identification of carriers of CMV plus the relevant HLA was performed using cumulative public TCR beta family frequency.

The source is a human donor in good health (CMV status not recorded). Some clones in this sample may be carry-over from other donors' samples. Sequenced here: CD8+ T cells from cultured PBMCs, sampled from culture after CMV antigen stimulation. This chain links TRBV7-9 with TRBJ2-7; D is unclear. CDR3 loop: CASRALDYEQYF. For the CDR3, the DNA is TGTGCCAGCAGAGCACTTGACTACGAGCAGTACTTC. The entire variable domain, with the rest obtained from reference TRBV7-9 and TRBJ2-7, is as follows: DTGVSQNPRHKITKRGQNVTFRCDPISEHNRLYWYRQTLGQGPEFLTYFQNEAQLEKSRLLSDRFSAERPKGSFSTLEIQRTEQGDSAMYLCASRALDYEQYFGPGTRLTVT.